The 10 T cell receptor beta chains given below trace back to one sample, sequenced in a study of cytomegalovirus exposure and HLA in healthy donors. Sequenced by immunoSEQ multiplex PCR; TCRdb stores in-frame clones only, minus some. In the table there are 190,000 or so clones, 80% to 85% of which are singletons. Specimen: PBMCs. These receptors came from a woman younger than 35 in good health and CMV-seropositive.

The V gene is TRBV5-8, the J gene TRBJ1-1; possible D gene TRBD1, 6 bases. Germline V gene sequence: CDR1 SGHTS, CDR2 YDEGEE. Trimming removed 3 bases from V and 7 bases from J, with 16 bases in between. This CDR3 spans 14 amino acids. In DNA form, the CDR3 reads TGTGCCAGCAGCTCTGGGAGGGGGGTCGGTGAAGCTTTCTTT. As protein: CASSSGRGVGEAFF.

This chain connects TRBV4-1 to TRBJ1-1; 7 bases line up with TRBD1. The germline CDR1 and CDR2 sequences are MGHRA and YSYEKL. The V and J ends lost 0 bases and 1 base, in that order; junction bases with no gene match: 11. This CDR3 contains 18 residues. CDR3 nucleotide sequence: TGCGCCAGCAGCCAAGACACAGGGGCACAGGCTTGGAACACTGAAGCTTTCTTT. Translated: CASSQDTGAQAWNTEAFF.

This chain uses TRBV14 with TRBJ2-1; 9 bases match TRBD2. The germline CDR1 and CDR2 sequences are SGHDN and FVKESK. Trimming removed 4 bases from V and 7 bases from J; junction bases left unmatched: 11. CDR3 length equals 16 residues. The CDR3 loop is CASSPFGAGGENEQFF. CDR3 DNA: TGTGCCAGCAGCCCATTTGGAGCGGGGGGTGAAAATGAGCAGTTCTTC. The full variable domain, its missing parts supplied by reference TRBV14 and TRBJ2-1, is EAGVTQFPSHSVIEKGQTVTLRCDPISGHDNLYWYRRVMGKEIKFLLHFVKESKQDESGMPNNRFLAERTGGTYSTLKVQPAELEDSGVYFCASSPFGAGGENEQFFGPGTRLTVL.

The rearrangement links TRBV4-2 to TRBJ2-1; 12 bases map to TRBD2. Germline CDR1 reads LGHNA; CDR2 reads YNFKEQ. The junction had 8 bases not matched to a gene; V was cut back by 3 bases and J by 14 bases. This CDR3 is 14 amino acids long. CDR3 protein: CASSQTASGGDEFF. DNA of the CDR3: TGTGCCAGCAGCCAGACGGCTAGCGGGGGGGATGAGTTCTTC.

As for this clone: The germline gene is not matched at one end of the junction; a read error may be the cause. V usage is TRBV7-3 and J usage is TRBJ1-5, with D maybe TRBD1 (6 bases). This CDR3 region has 15 residues. The V gene's germline CDR1 is SGHTA and CDR2 FQGTGA. The CDR3 DNA reads as TGTGCCAGCAGCCCGGGAGGGGGGGGCAAGCAGCCCCAGCATTTT. It yields the protein CASSPGGGGKQPQHF.

The chain couples TRBV15 to TRBJ2-5, with 13 nucleotides matching TRBD2. Trimming at V came to 5 bases and at J to 5 bases, leaving 8 bases not matched to a gene. This CDR3 contains 16 residues. The germline CDR1 and CDR2 sequences are LNHNV and YYDKDF (reference sequence). The CDR3 here is CATSDGLAGDQETQYF. The DNA of the CDR3 is TGTGCCACCAGCGATGGACTAGCGGGGGATCAGGAGACCCAGTACTTC. Looking up the rest from reference TRBV15 and TRBJ2-5 gives the full variable domain: DAMVIQNPRYQVTQFGKPVTLSCSQTLNHNVMYWYQQKSSQAPKLLFHYYDKDFNNEADTPDNFQSRRPNTSFCFLDIRSPGLGDTAMYLCATSDGLAGDQETQYFGPGTRLLVL.

The chain combines TRBV5-4 with TRBJ2-7; 9 nucleotides align to TRBD1. The J segment lost 3 bases and the V segment lost 1 base, leaving 8 bases of the junction unmatched. This CDR3 has 16 residues. In germline, CDR1 is SGHNT, CDR2 YYREEE (reference sequence). CDR3 nucleotide sequence: TGTGCCAGCAGCTTGCCCGGACAGGGGCAAAACTACGAGCAGTACTTC. This codes for CASSLPGQGQNYEQYF.

This chain joins TRBV6-1 and TRBJ2-7; 7 bases are a match to TRBD2. V dropped 2 bases and J dropped 3; count of bases not matched to a gene: 13. Germline CDR1 and CDR2: MNHNS and SASEGT. CDR3 length: 17 residues. In nucleotides, the CDR3 is TGTGCCAGCAGTGAATGGGGTTTAGGCGGGGGACGCTACGAGCAGTACTTC. Amino acids: CASSEWGLGGGRYEQYF.

This clone was observed a handful of times. J is TRBJ1-2 and V is TRBV4-1, with a weak D call TRBD1 (6 bases). V dropped 4 bases and J dropped 8 bases, with 17 bases sitting between them. Germline loops: CDR1 MGHRA, CDR2 YSYEKL. This CDR3 spans 14 amino acids. This CDR3 reads CASSPYTGRAGYTF. The CDR3 region has the DNA TGCGCCAGCAGCCCCTATACAGGGCGGGCCGGCTACACCTTC.

The chain is built from TRBV27 and TRBJ2-7; 12 nucleotides agree with TRBD1. CDR3 length: 17 amino acids. Germline values: CDR1 MNHEY, CDR2 SMNVEV (reference sequence). V was pared by 8 bases and J by 6 bases, with 17 bases of the junction left unmatched. The CDR3 region has the DNA TGTGCCAGCCATGATCGATCCGGGACAGGGGGCTCGGGCGAGCAGTACTTC. Its translation: CASHDRSGTGGSGEQYF.